The 11 T cell receptor beta chains below come from one sample, sequenced in a study of T-cell memory formation after mild COVID-19. A single record per CDR3 protein comes from TCRdb applying MiXCR to the 5' RACE reads. Of 350,000 to 500,000 distinct CDR3 sequences listed, less than 25% are singletons. Sequencing was carried out using PBMCs or a T cell subset sorted from them (not recorded which). The receptors here all came from an adult woman who had mild COVID-19 (a few samples of this study predate the infection). Cell type and time point are not known.

In its sample, this clonotype was seen a few times. The chain employs TRBV7-9 and TRBJ2-1; D is possibly TRBD2 (6 bases). The germline V and J ends were trimmed by 3 bases and 1 base, with 10 bases remaining between them. The CDR3 length is 15 residues. Per germline, CDR1 SEHNR and CDR2 FQNEAQ (reference sequence). The CDR3 loop is CASSFPGGSYNEQFF. The DNA of the CDR3 is TGTGCCAGCAGCTTCCCCGGGGGTTCCTACAATGAGCAGTTCTTC. The entire variable domain, with the rest obtained from reference TRBV7-9 and TRBJ2-1, is as follows: DTGVSQNPRHKITKRGQNVTFRCDPISEHNRLYWYRQTLGQGPEFLTYFQNEAQLEKSRLLSDRFSAERPKGSFSTLEIQRTEQGDSAMYLCASSFPGGSYNEQFFGPGTRLTVL.

The genes are TRBV20-1 and TRBJ2-5; 13 bases map to TRBD2. CDR1 and CDR2 (germline): DFQATT, SNEGSKA (reference sequence). The CDR3 sequence is 17 residues long. The J segment lost 5 bases and the V segment lost 6 bases, leaving 15 bases of the junction unmatched. The CDR3 region has the DNA TGCAGTGCGCGGATAGGGGGACTAGCGGGATTGGGGGAGACCCAGTACTTC. Amino acid sequence: CSARIGGLAGLGETQYF.

This clonotype has more than one count but fewer than ten. The CDR3 nucleotides read TGTGCCAGCAGTTTACCCCGGGACGGGGATTACTACACTGAAGCTTTCTTT. Translated: CASSLPRDGDYYTEAFF. This chain connects TRBV12-3 or TRBV12-4 to TRBJ1-1; D is possibly TRBD1 (5 bases). This CDR3 spans 17 amino acids. V lost 2 bases, J lost 3 bases, and 19 bases lay in between.

CDR3 loop: CASSQGDREEAEAFF. The CDR3 nucleotides are TGTGCCAGCAGCCAAGGGGACAGGGAGGAGGCTGAAGCTTTCTTT. This sequence joins TRBV3-1 and TRBJ1-1; TRBD1 aligns across 9 bases. Trimming removed 1 base from V and 6 bases from J; junction bases left unmatched: 6. Germline values: CDR1 LGHDT, CDR2 YNNKEL (reference sequence). The CDR3 runs to 15 residues.

This chain uses TRBV28 with TRBJ2-7, with TRBD2 matching over 10 bases. CDR3 length: 14 residues. Germline values: CDR1 MDHEN, CDR2 SYDVKM. Losses at the gene ends were 6 bases for V and 4 bases for J; bases not matched to a gene: 6. The DNA for the CDR3 is TGTGCCAGCAGAGAGCGGGAGGGCCTGTACGAGCAGTACTTC. Its protein product is CASREREGLYEQYF.

This clonotype was counted only a few times. The V gene is TRBV14, the J gene TRBJ1-3; D is undetermined. Trimming removed 4 bases at V and 0 bases at J, with 4 bases between. CDR3 size: 13 residues. CDR1 is SGHDN, CDR2 FVKESK, per germline. CDR3 DNA sequence: TGTGCCAGCAGCCGTTACTCTGGAAACACCATATATTTT. The encoded protein is CASSRYSGNTIYF.

The CDR3 sequence: CASSETGGETGELFF. The CDR3 bases are TGTGCCAGCAGCGAGACAGGGGGGGAAACCGGGGAGCTGTTTTTT. The chain joins TRBV9 to TRBJ2-2; 9 nucleotides match TRBD1. The CDR3 totals 15 residues. Germline V lookup: CDR1 SGDLS, CDR2 YYNGEE. Losses at the gene ends were 3 bases for V and 5 bases for J; bases not matched to a gene: 5.

This clonotype has only a few counts. The V and J genes are TRBV5-1 and TRBJ2-2; maybe TRBD1 (6 bases). This CDR3 contains 12 residues. In germline, CDR1 is SGHRS, CDR2 YFSETQ. Trimming removed 6 bases at V and 5 bases at J, with 8 bases between. The CDR3 coding sequence is TGCGCCAGCACCAGGGGTACCGGGGAGCTGTTTTTT. Translating it yields CASTRGTGELFF.

The table lists this clonotype with many counts. The chain couples TRBV12-3 or TRBV12-4 to TRBJ2-7; D remains ambiguous. The germline V and J ends were trimmed by 4 bases and 4 bases, with 8 bases remaining between them. The CDR3 loop spans 12 amino acids. CDR3 bases: TGTGCCAGCAGTTCCCTAAAATACGAGCAGTACTTC. This gives the protein CASSSLKYEQYF.

V and J are TRBV5-1 and TRBJ1-3; TRBD1 matches 9 bases. Germline V gives CDR1 SGHRS, CDR2 YFSETQ. With V trimmed by 0 bases and J by 7 bases, 11 bases remained unmatched. The CDR3 length is 17 residues. CDR3 amino acids: CASSLGVSDRGANTIYF. DNA for the CDR3: TGCGCCAGCAGCTTGGGAGTCTCGGACAGGGGAGCGAACACCATATATTTT. Supplemented by reference TRBV5-1 and TRBJ1-3, the full variable domain reads KAGVTQTPRYLIKTRGQQVTLSCSPISGHRSVSWYQQTPGQGLQFLFEYFSETQRNKGNFPGRFSGRQFSNSRSEMNVSTLELGDSALYLCASSLGVSDRGANTIYFGEGSWLTVV.

In this sample, this clonotype turned up a few times. V is TRBV5-1 and J is TRBJ1-2; 7 nucleotides match TRBD1. V was clipped by 5 bases and J by 3 bases; unmatched bases: 10. This CDR3 has 15 residues. Per germline, CDR1 SGHRS and CDR2 YFSETQ. The CDR3 region is CASRLGQDLDYGYTF. The CDR3 DNA is TGCGCCAGCAGACTTGGACAGGATCTGGACTATGGCTACACCTTC.